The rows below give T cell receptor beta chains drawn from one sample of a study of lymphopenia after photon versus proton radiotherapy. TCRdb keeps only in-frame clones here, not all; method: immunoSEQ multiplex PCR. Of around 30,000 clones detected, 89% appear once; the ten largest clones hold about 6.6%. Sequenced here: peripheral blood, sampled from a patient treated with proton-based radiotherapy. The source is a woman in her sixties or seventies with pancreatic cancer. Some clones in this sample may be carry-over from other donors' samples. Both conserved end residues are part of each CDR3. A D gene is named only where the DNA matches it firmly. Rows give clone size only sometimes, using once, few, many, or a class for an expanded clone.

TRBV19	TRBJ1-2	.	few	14	TGTGCCAGTAGTATACCGGGACGGGACTATGGCTACACCTTC	CASSIPGRDYGYTF
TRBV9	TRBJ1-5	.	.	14	TGTGCCAGCAGCGTATGGGGTGGCAATCAGCCCCAGCATTTT	CASSVWGGNQPQHF
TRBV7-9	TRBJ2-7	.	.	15	TGTGCCAGCAGCTCGGGACAAGGGAATCGCTACGAGCAGTACTTC	CASSSGQGNRYEQYF
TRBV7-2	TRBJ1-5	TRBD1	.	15	TGTGCCAGCAGCTTGGGAGGGGGCCGCAATCAGCCCCAGCATTTT	CASSLGGGRNQPQHF
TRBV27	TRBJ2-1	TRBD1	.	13	TGTGCCAGCAGTTCCCGCCCGGGACAGGGGTGGTTCTTC	CASSSRPGQGWFF
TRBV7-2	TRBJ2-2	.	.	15	TGTGCCAGCAGCTTAAGGCAGGGGTTGAGCGGGGAGCTGTTTTTT	CASSLRQGLSGELFF
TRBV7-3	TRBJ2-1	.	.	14	TGTGCCAGCAGCTTAACGGGATATGGGAATGAGCAGTTCTTC	CASSLTGYGNEQFF
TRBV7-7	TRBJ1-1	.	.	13	TGTGCTAGCAGCTTATCCCCGGACACTGAAGCTTTCTTT	CASSLSPDTEAFF
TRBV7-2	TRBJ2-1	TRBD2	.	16	TGTGCCAGCAGCTTAGATAGCGGGAGCTCCTACAATGAGCAGTTCTTC	CASSLDSGSSYNEQFF
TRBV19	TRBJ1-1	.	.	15	TGTGCCAGTAGTATTATCGGGTCCGGGAACACTGAAGCTTTCTTT	CASSIIGSGNTEAFF
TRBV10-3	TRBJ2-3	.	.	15	TGTGCCATCAGTCGCCAGGGTAGTGGCACAGATACGCAGTATTTT	CAISRQGSGTDTQYF
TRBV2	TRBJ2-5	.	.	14	TGTGCCAGCAAGGCGCGCCGTGGGCAAGAGACCCAGTACTTC	CASKARRGQETQYF
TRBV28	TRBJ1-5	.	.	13	TGTGCCAGCAGGAGGGACGACAATCAGCCCCAGCATTTT	CASRRDDNQPQHF
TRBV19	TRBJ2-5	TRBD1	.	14	TGTGCCAGTAGTACAGGGGGCGACTGGGAGACCCAGTACTTC	CASSTGGDWETQYF
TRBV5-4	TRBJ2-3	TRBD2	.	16	TGTGCCAGCAGCTTGGGTGCGGGAGCGGGCACAGATACGCAGTATTTT	CASSLGAGAGTDTQYF
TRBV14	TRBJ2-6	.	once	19	TGTGCCAGCAGCCAAGATTCAGTGGGAAGACCCTCTGGGGCCAACGTCCTGACTTTC	CASSQDSVGRPSGANVLTF
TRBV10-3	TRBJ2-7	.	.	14	TGTGCCATCAGGGGGACGGGTAGCTCCTACGAGCAGTACTTC	CAIRGTGSSYEQYF
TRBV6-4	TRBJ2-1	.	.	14	TGTGCCAGCAGTGAGGGAGGGACAACTAATGAGCAGTTCTTC	CASSEGGTTNEQFF
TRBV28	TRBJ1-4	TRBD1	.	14	TGTGCCAGCGGGAGGACAGGAGCTAATGAAAAACTGTTTTTT	CASGRTGANEKLFF
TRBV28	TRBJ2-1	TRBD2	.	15	TGTGCCAGCAGTCCCCTAGCGGGAGGTACCGTTGAGCAGTTCTTC	CASSPLAGGTVEQFF
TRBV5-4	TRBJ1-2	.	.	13	TGTGCCAGCAGCTTGGACAGGAACTATGGCTACACCTTC	CASSLDRNYGYTF
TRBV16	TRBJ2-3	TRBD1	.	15	TGTGCCACCGCATCGGGGGACAGGGGTACAGATACGCAGTATTTT	CATASGDRGTDTQYF
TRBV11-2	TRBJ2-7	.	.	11	TGTGCCAGCAGCTACGAGTGGGAGCAGTACTTC	CASSYEWEQYF
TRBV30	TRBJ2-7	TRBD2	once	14	TGTGCCTGGAGTGGACTAGCGGGAGCAAACGAGCAGTACTTC	CAWSGLAGANEQYF
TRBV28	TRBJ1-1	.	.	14	TGTGCCAGCAGTCATCGGACGGGGAACACTGAAGCTTTCTTT	CASSHRTGNTEAFF
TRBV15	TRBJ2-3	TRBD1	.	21	TGTGCCACCAGCAGTGACTTGGCCGGGACAGGGGCGACAACTAGCACAGATACGCAGTATTTT	CATSSDLAGTGATTSTDTQYF
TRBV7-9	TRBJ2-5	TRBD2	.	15	TGTGCCAGCAGCTGGACTAGCGGGAGAGGAGAGACCCAGTACTTC	CASSWTSGRGETQYF
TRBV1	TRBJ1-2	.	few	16	TGCACCAGCAGCCAAGATCTGGGCAGGGAGTGGGATGGCTACACCTTC	CTSSQDLGREWDGYTF
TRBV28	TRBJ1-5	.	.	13	TGTGCCAGCACGCCAGGGTACAATCAGCCCCAGCATTTT	CASTPGYNQPQHF
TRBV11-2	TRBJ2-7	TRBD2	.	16	TGTGCCAGCAGCTTGGGACTAGCGGGAGCTATCGACGAGCAGTACTTC	CASSLGLAGAIDEQYF
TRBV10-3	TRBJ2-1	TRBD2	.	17	TGTGCCATCAGTGCCCGGGGGACTAGCGGGGACTACAATGAGCAGTTCTTC	CAISARGTSGDYNEQFF
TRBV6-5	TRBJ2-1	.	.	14	TGTGCCAGCAGGCCTCTAGCGAGGTACAATGAGCAGTTCTTC	CASRPLARYNEQFF
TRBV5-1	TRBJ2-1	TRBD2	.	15	TGCGCCAGCAGCGCGACTAGCGGGAACTACAATGAGCAGTTCTTC	CASSATSGNYNEQFF
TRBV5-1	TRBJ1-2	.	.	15	TGCGCCAGCACCTTGGGGACAAGGGGCTACTATGGCTACACCTTC	CASTLGTRGYYGYTF
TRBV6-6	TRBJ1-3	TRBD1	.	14	TGTGCCAGCAGGACGACAGGGAGAGGAAACACCATATATTTT	CASRTTGRGNTIYF
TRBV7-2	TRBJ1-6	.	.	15	TGTGCCAGCAGCTCCAGAGAAACACCTAATTCACCCCTCCACTTT	CASSSRETPNSPLHF
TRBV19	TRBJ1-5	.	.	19	TGTGCCAGTAGTATGGCCCGCAGGGCAACCCTTCAGGGCAATCAGCCCCAGCATTTT	CASSMARRATLQGNQPQHF
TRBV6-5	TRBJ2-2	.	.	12	TGTGCCAGCAGTTACCTAACGGGGGAGCTGTTTTTT	CASSYLTGELFF
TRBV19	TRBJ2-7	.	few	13	TGTGCCAGTAGGAGGACGGAAGAGTACGAGCAGTACTTC	CASRRTEEYEQYF
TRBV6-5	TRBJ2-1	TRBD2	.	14	TGTGCCAGCAGTTCTAGCGGGACCTACAATGAGCAGTTCTTC	CASSSSGTYNEQFF
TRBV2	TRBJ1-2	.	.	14	TGTGCCAGCAGTGAAAGGCAGGGGAGCTATGGCTACACCTTC	CASSERQGSYGYTF
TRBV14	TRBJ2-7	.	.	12	TGTGCCAGCAGCCAACCTGGGACGGGACAGTACTTC	CASSQPGTGQYF
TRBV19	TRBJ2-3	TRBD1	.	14	TGTGCCAGTAGTAAGGAACAGGGGGCAGGGGCGCAGTATTTT	CASSKEQGAGAQYF
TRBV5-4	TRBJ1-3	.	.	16	TGTGCCAGCAGCCTGTCAGGGGAAATCTCTGGAAACACCATATATTTT	CASSLSGEISGNTIYF
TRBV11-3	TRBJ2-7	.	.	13	TGTGCCAGCAGCGCGGGGGCCGCCTACGAGCAGTACTTC	CASSAGAAYEQYF
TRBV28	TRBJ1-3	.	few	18	TGTGCCAGCAGTTTAGGCCCCGCGGGAGGACGCTCTGGAAACACCATATATTTT	CASSLGPAGGRSGNTIYF
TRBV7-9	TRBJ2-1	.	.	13	TGTGCCAGCAGCTTAGCCGGAGGGGTCAAGCAGTTCTTC	CASSLAGGVKQFF
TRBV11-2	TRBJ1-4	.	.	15	TGTGCCAGCAGCAAAAACAGCGGAGGCGGTGAAAAACTGTTTTTT	CASSKNSGGGEKLFF
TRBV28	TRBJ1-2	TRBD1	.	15	TGTGCCAGCACTATCTCTGCCGGGACAGTCTATGGCTACACCTTC	CASTISAGTVYGYTF
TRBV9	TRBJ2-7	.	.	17	TGTGCCAGCAGCGTAAAGGGGGCTAGCGCTGCTCAGAACGAGCAGTACTTC	CASSVKGASAAQNEQYF
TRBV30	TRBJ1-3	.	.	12	TGTGCCTGGAGTGTAATGCGTAACACCATATATTTT	CAWSVMRNTIYF
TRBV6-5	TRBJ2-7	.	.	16	TGTGCCAGCAGTTACTCTGGGACGCTGAGCTCCTACGAGCAGTACTTC	CASSYSGTLSSYEQYF
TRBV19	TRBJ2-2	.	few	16	TGTGCCAGTAGTACTGGAGGGACAAACAGGGACGGGGAGCTGTTTTTT	CASSTGGTNRDGELFF
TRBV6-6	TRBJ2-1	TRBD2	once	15	TGTGCCAGCAGGAACGGCGGGAGTCCCTACAATGAGCAGTTCTTC	CASRNGGSPYNEQFF
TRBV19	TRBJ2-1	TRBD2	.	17	TGTGCCAGTAGTATAGGTGGGACTAGCGGGAGTCGAGATGAGCAGTTCTTC	CASSIGGTSGSRDEQFF
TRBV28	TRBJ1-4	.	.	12	TGTGCCAGCACCAGTCTTAATGAAAAACTGTTTTTT	CASTSLNEKLFF
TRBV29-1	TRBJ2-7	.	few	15	TGCAGCGTTGAAGATCCCGGCAGGGGGGGGTACGAGCAGTACTTC	CSVEDPGRGGYEQYF